This T cell receptor beta chain was captured in a study of shared clonotypes between healthy human individuals. Cells designated naive CD8 were CD45RO-negative and were positively selected for CCR7, with terminally differentiated effector memory CD45RA+ cells excluded. TCRdb keeps only in-frame clones here, not all; method: immunoSEQ multiplex PCR. The sample includes around 1,900,000 clones, about 94% of them seen just once. Between the trimmed V and J ends, which lost 3 bases and 8 bases, there was a span of 16 bases. The CDR3 has 14 amino acids. Germline CDR1 reads MGHRA; CDR2 reads YSYEKL. V and J are TRBV4-1 and TRBJ1-1; D gene ambiguous. The sequence was obtained from a man aged 18 to 30 in good health. Some clones in this sample may be carry-over from other donors' samples. Sample: naive CD8+ T cells from PBMCs. The CDR3 bases are TGCGCCAGCAGCCAGGGCCAAGTAGCGGTCGAAGCTTTCTTT. Encoded protein: CASSQGQVAVEAFF.